The 24 T cell receptor beta chains given below trace back to one sample, sequenced in a study of T cell responses to AZD1222 COVID-19 vaccine. The assay was immunoSEQ multiplex PCR, and TCRdb's table has in-frame clones only and misses some. The sample has some 170,000 clones; more than 80% are singletons. This material consisted of peripheral blood, taken 28 days after the second dose of the MenACWY control vaccine. Source of these receptors: an adult who received the MenACWY meningococcal vaccine as a control.

This clone was seen a single time. The chain carries TRBV9 and TRBJ2-2, with TRBD1 identical over 11 bases. CDR1 is SGDLS and CDR2 is YYNGEE in the germline V gene. This CDR3 region has 18 residues. V lost 0 bases and J lost 1; bases outside the gene matches: 5. The CDR3 region has the DNA TGTGCCAGCAGCGTAGAGAGGGACAGGGGGTGGAACACCGGGGAGCTGTTTTTT. Amino acids: CASSVERDRGWNTGELFF. Variable domain in full (rest from reference TRBV9 and TRBJ2-2): DSGVTQTPKHLITATGQRVTLRCSPRSGDLSVYWYQQSLDQGLQFLIQYYNGEERAKGNILERFSAQQFPDLHSELNLSSLELGDSALYFCASSVERDRGWNTGELFFGEGSRLTVL.

The V call is TRBV12-3 or TRBV12-4, the J call TRBJ1-2; D remains ambiguous. The CDR3 covers 13 residues. V dropped 5 bases and J dropped 7 bases, with 14 bases sitting between them. The CDR3 sequence is CASSLIGRSGYTF. In DNA, the CDR3 is TGTGCCAGCAGTCTCATTGGGCGGAGTGGCTACACCTTC.

The V call is TRBV28, the J call TRBJ1-5; no firm D call. CDR1 and CDR2 from the germline V gene are MDHEN and SYDVKM. The CDR3 spans 14 residues. V gave up 6 bases and J gave up 2 bases, with 11 bases separating them. CDR3 region: CASSTDVRNQPQHF. The CDR3 DNA is TGTGCCAGCAGCACGGACGTACGCAATCAGCCCCAGCATTTT.

This chain links TRBV27 with TRBJ2-5; D possibly corresponds to TRBD2 (6 bases). This CDR3 has 14 residues. CDR1 and CDR2 from the germline V gene are MNHEY and SMNVEV (reference sequence). Trimming left V 3 bases short and J 4 bases short, with 12 bases between. The chain's CDR3 is CASSFSGVIETQYF. The DNA of the CDR3 is TGTGCCAGCAGTTTTTCGGGGGTGATAGAGACCCAGTACTTC.

The rearrangement uses TRBV19 and TRBJ2-4; 9 bases align to TRBD1. Trimming took 7 bases from V and 5 from J; bases not matched to a gene: 9. This CDR3 is 15 amino acids long. Germline V gene lookup returns CDR1 LNHDA and CDR2 SQIVND (reference sequence). In DNA form, the CDR3 reads TGTGCCAGTACCTCGTGGACAGGGGCCCAAAACATTCAGTACTTC. Translated, it gives CASTSWTGAQNIQYF.

The CDR3 loop is CASSYTPDGEQYF. The CDR3 region has the DNA TGTGCCAGCAGCTACACACCAGATGGCGAGCAGTACTTC. The chain links TRBV7-9 to TRBJ2-7; D gene uncertain. The germline V and J ends were trimmed by 4 bases and 6 bases, with 13 bases remaining between them. The CDR3 runs 13 residues. Germline lookup yields CDR1 SEHNR and CDR2 FQNEAQ (reference sequence).

This chain uses TRBV29-1 with TRBJ1-5; TRBD1 is a possible D gene (5 bases). V shed 5 bases and J shed 3 bases, with 17 bases lying between them. Germline V gene data show CDR1 as SQVTM and CDR2 as ANQGSEA. The CDR3 has 15 amino acids. The CDR3 region is CSVLGSEGPNQPQHF. The CDR3 DNA follows: TGCAGCGTTTTGGGGTCGGAGGGGCCCAATCAGCCCCAGCATTTT. The variable domain in full, with the rest retrieved from reference TRBV29-1 and TRBJ1-5, is SAVISQKPSRDICQRGTSLTIQCQVDSQVTMMFWYRQQPGQSLTLIATANQGSEATYESGFVIDKFPISRPNLTFSTLTVSNMSPEDSSIYLCSVLGSEGPNQPQHFGDGTRLSIL.

V and J are TRBV21-1 and TRBJ2-3; the DNA was not used to check the table's D call, TRBD2. TRBV21-1 is a known pseudogene. This CDR3 comprises 16 residues. CDR3 loop: CASEPLGAEGTDTQYF. The CDR3 DNA follows: TGTGCCAGCGAACCGTTGGGAGCAGAGGGCACAGATACGCAGTATTTT.

The chain uses TRBV5-1 and TRBJ1-6; D is unresolved. The CDR3 consists of 14 residues. Trimming cost V 1 base and J 8 bases, with 10 bases left between them. Germline values: CDR1 SGHRS, CDR2 YFSETQ. Here the CDR3 reads CASSLPNRDSPLHF. The CDR3 bases are TGCGCCAGCAGCTTGCCTAATAGGGATTCACCCCTCCACTTT.

The chain combines TRBV11-3 with TRBJ1-1; D unclear. The CDR3 contains 13 residues. CDR1 is SGHNT, CDR2 YENEEA, per germline. Trimming shortened V by 5 bases and J by 11 bases, and 18 bases separated the two germline ends. The CDR3 reads CASSPATDREAFF. CDR3 DNA: TGTGCCAGCAGCCCGGCCACGGACCGAGAGGCTTTCTTT. The variable domain in full, with the rest retrieved from reference TRBV11-3 and TRBJ1-1, is EAGVVQSPRYKIIEKKQPVAFWCNPISGHNTLYWYLQNLGQGPELLIRYENEEAVDDSQLPKDRFSAERLKGVDSTLKIQPAELGDSAVYLCASSPATDREAFFGQGTRLTVV.

This clone was seen just once. The CDR3 is CASSPRDRGSGNTIYF. CDR3 coding DNA: TGTGCCAGCTCGCCCCGGGACAGGGGCTCTGGAAACACCATATATTTT. The rearrangement joins TRBV18 to TRBJ1-3; 10 nucleotides align to TRBD1. Looked up from germline, CDR1 is KGHSH and CDR2 is LQKENI. V trimming: 6 bases; J trimming: 0 bases; junction bases outside the gene matches: 5. The CDR3 runs to 16 residues.

This clone has just one count. The rearrangement joins TRBV7-3 to TRBJ2-2, with a weak D call TRBD2 (6 bases). This CDR3 has 15 amino acids. From germline, CDR1 is SGHTA and CDR2 FQGTGA. V dropped 6 bases and J dropped 0 bases, with 11 bases sitting between them. CDR3 sequence reads: CASRPAGPNTGELFF. Here the CDR3 DNA reads TGTGCCAGCAGGCCAGCGGGCCCGAACACCGGGGAGCTGTTTTTT.

The genes are TRBV27 and TRBJ1-6; D uncertain. There are 19 residues in the CDR3. Germline assignment: CDR1 MNHEY and CDR2 SMNVEV (reference sequence). V was shortened by 5 bases and J by 4 bases, with 24 bases between the two germline ends. CDR3 coding DNA: TGTGCCAGCAGTCTGGACCCCCTTGGAGGGCCAGGATATAATTCACCCCTCCACTTT. Translated, it gives CASSLDPLGGPGYNSPLHF.

The chain employs TRBV3-1 (or the pseudogene TRBV3-2) and TRBJ1-1; D not resolved. Germline values: CDR1 LGHDT, CDR2 YNNKEL (reference sequence). V was clipped by 0 bases and J by 3 bases, with 14 bases between them. CDR3 length: 16 residues. Here the CDR3 reads CASSQDLWGEDTEAFF. The CDR3 coding sequence is TGTGCCAGCAGCCAAGACTTATGGGGAGAGGACACTGAAGCTTTCTTT.

V usage is TRBV3-1 (or the pseudogene TRBV3-2) and J usage is TRBJ1-5; tentative D call: TRBD1 (5 bases). The CDR3 length is 16 residues. V was clipped by 1 base and J by 3 bases, with 13 bases between them. CDR1 is LGHDT, CDR2 YNNKEL, per germline (reference sequence). CDR3 residues: CASSQGVQGLNQPQHF. For the CDR3, the DNA is TGTGCCAGCAGCCAAGGTGTGCAGGGTCTCAATCAGCCCCAGCATTTT.

Comments on this clone: This same CDR3 is encoded by further DNA sequences in the sample. The chain is built from TRBV28 and TRBJ1-2, with 10 positions matching TRBD1. CDR1 is MDHEN, CDR2 SYDVKM, per germline. The V and J ends lost 6 bases and 2 bases, in that order; junction bases with no gene match: 3. This CDR3 is 14 amino acids long. The CDR3 DNA reads TGTGCCAGCAGACAGACAGGGGGCAACTATGGCTACACCTTC. This codes for CASRQTGGNYGYTF.

The chain combines TRBV7-2 with TRBJ2-1; 9 positions agree with TRBD2. J was trimmed by 7 bases and V by 1 base; bases with no gene match: 11. The CDR3 runs 17 residues. Germline V lookup: CDR1 SGHTA, CDR2 FQGNSA. CDR3 residues: CASSLVRREGLWNEQFF. For the CDR3, the DNA is TGTGCCAGCAGCTTAGTACGGCGGGAGGGCCTTTGGAATGAGCAGTTCTTC.

The V gene is TRBV4-3, the J gene TRBJ2-3, with a possible D match to TRBD1 (6 bases). This CDR3 spans 14 amino acids. Germline-derived CDR1 and CDR2 are LGHNA and YSLEER. V lost 1 base and J lost 8, with 13 bases in between. The chain's CDR3 is CASSQVRGFGTQYF. CDR3 DNA sequence: TGCGCCAGCAGCCAAGTTAGGGGGTTTGGTACGCAGTATTTT.

The V gene is TRBV28, the J gene TRBJ1-5, with a weak D call TRBD1 (6 bases). Per the germline V gene, CDR1 is MDHEN and CDR2 is SYDVKM. This CDR3 region has 18 residues. Deletions cut 1 base from V and 4 bases from J, with 20 bases between. The CDR3 nucleotides read TGTGCCAGCAGTTTATCCCGCGGGGGCCCTCCAGGAAATCAGCCCCAGCATTTT. This translates into CASSLSRGGPPGNQPQHF.

The rearrangement joins TRBV4-1 to TRBJ2-2; no clear D gene. The CDR3 totals 14 residues. Trimming stripped 1 base from V and 5 bases from J, with 8 bases between. The germline V gene has CDR1 MGHRA and CDR2 YSYEKL. The CDR3 region is CASSQVQLTGELFF. The CDR3 nucleotides are TGCGCCAGCAGCCAAGTTCAACTGACCGGGGAGCTGTTTTTT.

J is TRBJ1-3 and V is TRBV19, with D hard to call. The CDR3 runs to 15 residues. CDR1 and CDR2 (germline): LNHDA, SQIVND (reference sequence). With 4 bases removed from V and 0 bases from J, the gap between germline ends came to 10 bases. The CDR3 reads CASSTQDYSGNTIYF. The CDR3 coding sequence is TGTGCCAGTAGTACCCAGGACTACTCTGGAAACACCATATATTTT. Looking up the rest from reference TRBV19 and TRBJ1-3 gives the full variable domain: DGGITQSPKYLFRKEGQNVTLSCEQNLNHDAMYWYRQDPGQGLRLIYYSQIVNDFQKGDIAEGYSVSREKKESFPLTVTSAQKNPTAFYLCASSTQDYSGNTIYFGEGSWLTVV.

This clone has a single count. The CDR3 DNA follows: TGTGCCAGCAGCTTAAAGGTACGCATGCCGTGGGGCTACACCTTC. The encoded protein is CASSLKVRMPWGYTF. The V call is TRBV7-2, the J call TRBJ1-2, with D unresolved. The germline V gene has CDR1 SGHTA and CDR2 FQGNSA. With 2 bases removed from V and 8 bases from J, the gap between germline ends came to 18 bases. There are 15 residues in the CDR3.

The V and J genes are TRBV7-2 and TRBJ2-7; the match to TRBD2 covers 7 bases. CDR3 size: 13 residues. Germline V gene data show CDR1 as SGHTA and CDR2 as FQGNSA. V was clipped by 7 bases and J by 3 bases; unmatched bases: 6. In DNA, the CDR3 is TGTGCCAGCACTCGCGGGGGATACTACGAGCAGTACTTC. Translated: CASTRGGYYEQYF.

This clone was counted a single time. The genes are TRBV11-2 and TRBJ2-1, with 7 bases fitting TRBD2. The CDR3 consists of 17 residues. Unmatched junction bases numbered 6, after V lost 1 base and J lost 0 bases. Germline CDR1 reads SGHAT; CDR2 reads FQNNGV. CDR3 loop: CASSLVGRGNSYNEQFF. Written as DNA, the CDR3 is TGTGCCAGCAGCTTAGTAGGGCGGGGGAACTCCTACAATGAGCAGTTCTTC.